This T cell receptor beta chain was retrieved from a study of cytomegalovirus exposure and HLA in healthy donors. Study findings and constraints: It was assumed in the presence/absence analyses that sequencing depth was roughly uniform across donors.

The PCR was carried out with 60 Vbeta primers and 13 Jbeta primers. Profiled with immunoSEQ multiplex PCR; TCRdb holds only in-frame clones, not every one. This sample has 100,000 to 150,000 clones, with around 81% found just once. V was cut by 1 base and J by 0 bases, with 10 bases left in between. Per germline, CDR1 MGHRA and CDR2 YSYEKL. The CDR3 is 16 residues long. This clone was detected only once. The antigen remains unidentified. This receptor was taken from a man younger than 30 in good health and CMV-seronegative. V is TRBV4-1 and J is TRBJ1-5, with D perhaps TRBD1 (6 bases). The sample was PBMCs. As DNA, the CDR3 is TGCGCCAGCAGCCAAGTCCCAGGGGATAGCAATCAGCCCCAGCATTTT. Its protein product is CASSQVPGDSNQPQHF.